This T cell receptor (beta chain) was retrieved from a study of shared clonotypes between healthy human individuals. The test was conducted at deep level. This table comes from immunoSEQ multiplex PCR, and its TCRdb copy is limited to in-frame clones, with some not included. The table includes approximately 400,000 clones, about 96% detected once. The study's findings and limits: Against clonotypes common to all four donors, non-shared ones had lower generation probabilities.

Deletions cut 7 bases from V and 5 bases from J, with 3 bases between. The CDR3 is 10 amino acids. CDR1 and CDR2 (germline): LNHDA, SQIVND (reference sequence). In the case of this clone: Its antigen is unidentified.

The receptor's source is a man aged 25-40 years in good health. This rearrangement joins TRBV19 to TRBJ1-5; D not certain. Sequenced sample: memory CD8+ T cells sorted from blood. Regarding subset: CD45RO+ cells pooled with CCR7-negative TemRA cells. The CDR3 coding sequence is TGTGCCAGTAATTATCAGCCCCAGCATTTT. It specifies CASNYQPQHF.